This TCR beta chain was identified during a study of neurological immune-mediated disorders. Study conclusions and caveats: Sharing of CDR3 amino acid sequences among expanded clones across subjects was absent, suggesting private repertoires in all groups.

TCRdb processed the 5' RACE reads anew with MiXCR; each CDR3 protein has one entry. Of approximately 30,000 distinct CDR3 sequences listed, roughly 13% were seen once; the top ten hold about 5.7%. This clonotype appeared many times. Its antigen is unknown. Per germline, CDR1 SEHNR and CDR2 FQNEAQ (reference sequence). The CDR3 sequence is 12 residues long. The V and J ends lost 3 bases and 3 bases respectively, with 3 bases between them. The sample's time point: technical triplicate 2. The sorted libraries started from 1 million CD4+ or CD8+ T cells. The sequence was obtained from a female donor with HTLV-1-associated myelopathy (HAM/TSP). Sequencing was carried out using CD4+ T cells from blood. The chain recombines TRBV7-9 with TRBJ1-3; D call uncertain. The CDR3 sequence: CASSFLGNTIYF. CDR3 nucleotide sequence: TGTGCCAGCAGCTTCCTTGGAAACACCATATATTTT.